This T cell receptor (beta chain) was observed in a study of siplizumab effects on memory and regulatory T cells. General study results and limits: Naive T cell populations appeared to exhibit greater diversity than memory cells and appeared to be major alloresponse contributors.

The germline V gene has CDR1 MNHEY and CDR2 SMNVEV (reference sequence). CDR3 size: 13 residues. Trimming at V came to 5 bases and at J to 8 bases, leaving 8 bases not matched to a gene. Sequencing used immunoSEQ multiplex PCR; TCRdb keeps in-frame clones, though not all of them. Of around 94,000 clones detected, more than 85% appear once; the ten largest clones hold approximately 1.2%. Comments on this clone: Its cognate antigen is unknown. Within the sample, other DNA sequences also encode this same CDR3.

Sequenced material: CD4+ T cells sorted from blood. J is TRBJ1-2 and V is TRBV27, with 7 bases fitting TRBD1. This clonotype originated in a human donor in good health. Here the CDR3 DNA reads TGTGCCAGCAGTCGACAGGGTGTTGGGGGCTACACCTTC. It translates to CASSRQGVGGYTF.